Listed below are T cell receptor beta chains from one sample, sequenced in a study of T cell responses to AZD1222 COVID-19 vaccine. This table comes from immunoSEQ multiplex PCR, and its TCRdb copy is limited to in-frame clones, with some not included. This sample has 150,000 to 200,000 clones, with around 88% found just once. The source was peripheral blood, collected 28 days after the second AZD1222 dose. The receptors originated from an adult who received the AZD1222 COVID-19 vaccine. Both conserved end residues are part of each CDR3. D genes are given only for firm matches. Clone size, where shown, is once, few, many, or a class for clones that have expanded.

abundance | d_gene | j_gene | v_gene | CDR3nt | CDR3aa
. | TRBD2 | TRBJ2-3 | TRBV5-1 | TGCGCCAGCAGCTTGGCCAGCGGGGGGGCCAGCGCAGATACGCAGTATTTT | CASSLASGGASADTQYF
. | TRBD1 | TRBJ2-2 | TRBV5-1 | TGCGCCAGCAGCTTCTCCGGGACAGCCAACACCGGGGAGCTGTTTTTT | CASSFSGTANTGELFF
. | TRBD1 | TRBJ1-4 | TRBV19 | TGTGCCAGTAGTACGTACAGGGGGGAGAATGAAAAACTGTTTTTT | CASSTYRGENEKLFF
. | TRBD2 | TRBJ2-1 | TRBV24-1 | TGTGCCACCAGTGACCCGGGACTAGCGGGTATCCATGAGCAGTTCTTC | CATSDPGLAGIHEQFF
. | TRBD2 | TRBJ2-3 | TRBV9 | TGTGCCAGCAGCGTAGTTGGCGGGGGGGCTGGAGATACGCAGTATTTT | CASSVVGGGAGDTQYF
once | TRBD1 | TRBJ2-3 | TRBV7-2 | TGTGCCAGCAGCTTAGGGACAGGCGTGACAGATACGCAGTATTTT | CASSLGTGVTDTQYF
. | . | TRBJ2-5 | TRBV2 | TGTGCCAGCCGCTTGGACTATTCTGGCGAGACCCAGTACTTC | CASRLDYSGETQYF
. | TRBD1 | TRBJ1-6 | TRBV19 | TGTGCCAGTAGTAATGACAGGGACTCACCCCTCCACTTT | CASSNDRDSPLHF
. | . | TRBJ2-7 | TRBV2 | TGTGCCAGCACCTCCCCGCCCCACGAGCAGTACTTC | CASTSPPHEQYF
. | TRBD2 | TRBJ2-5 | TRBV2 | TGTGCCAGCAGTGAAGGACTAGCGGGGGGCGGGGAGACCCAGTACTTC | CASSEGLAGGGETQYF
. | . | TRBJ2-7 | TRBV11-2 | TGTGCCAGCAGCTTGAGCTCCTACGAGCAGTACTTC | CASSLSSYEQYF
. | TRBD1 | TRBJ2-7 | TRBV5-4 | TGTGCCAGCAGCTCGATTGGGACAGACTACGAGCAGTACTTC | CASSSIGTDYEQYF
. | TRBD2 | TRBJ2-5 | TRBV24-1 | TGTGCCACCAGTGATTTGGTAGCGGGGAGGGAAGAGACCCAGTACTTC | CATSDLVAGREETQYF
. | . | TRBJ2-7 | TRBV19 | TGTGCCAGTAGTCCCGGACATAAGGACGAGCAGTACTTC | CASSPGHKDEQYF
. | TRBD1 | TRBJ1-6 | TRBV2 | TGTGCCAGCAGTGTACAGGGGGAGGATTCACCCCTCCACTTT | CASSVQGEDSPLHF
few | TRBD1 | TRBJ1-5 | TRBV2 | TGTGCCAGCTGCCGGGACAGGGGAGGTCAGCCCCAGCATTTT | CASCRDRGGQPQHF
few | . | TRBJ2-7 | TRBV20-1 | TGCAGTGCTTTCCCCTACGAGCAGTACTTC | CSAFPYEQYF
once | . | TRBJ1-1 | TRBV19 | TGTGCCAGTAGTATCAACAGGAACACTGAAGCTTTCTTT | CASSINRNTEAFF
. | . | TRBJ2-7 | TRBV2 | TGTGCCAGCAGTGAAGGCCGAGGGAGCCGGCACGAGCAGTACTTC | CASSEGRGSRHEQYF
. | . | TRBJ2-5 | TRBV18 | TGTGCCAGCTCATATGGACACACCGAAGAGACCCAGTACTTC | CASSYGHTEETQYF
. | . | TRBJ1-4 | TRBV5-1 | TGCGCCAGCAGCCGAAGGGTAGCAGCAACTAATGAAAAACTGTTTTTT | CASSRRVAATNEKLFF
. | . | TRBJ1-3 | TRBV19 | TGTGCCAGTATGAGAGACTGGAGCTCTGGAAACACCATATATTTT | CASMRDWSSGNTIYF
. | . | TRBJ2-7 | TRBV19 | TGTGCCAGTAGTCCTTTCCGGGATTCCTACGAGCAGTACTTC | CASSPFRDSYEQYF
. | . | TRBJ2-5 | TRBV18 | TGTGCCAGCTCACCGACCACCAAATCGGAGACCCAGTACTTC | CASSPTTKSETQYF
once | TRBD1 | TRBJ2-2 | TRBV6-2/TRBV6-3 | TGTGCCAGCAGTTCTACAGGGGATATAAGGATGAGCACCGGGGAGCTGTTTTTT | CASSSTGDIRMSTGELFF
. | TRBD1 | TRBJ2-7 | TRBV2 | TGTGCCAGCTCGTGGACAGGGGGACACGAGCAGTACTTC | CASSWTGGHEQYF
. | TRBD2 | TRBJ2-5 | TRBV5-1 | TGCGCCAGCACCCCATATAGCGGGGGACCACAAGAGACCCAGTACTTC | CASTPYSGGPQETQYF
. | . | TRBJ2-7 | TRBV10-3 | TGTGCCATCAGTGAGTCGAAAGGTAACTACGAGCAGTACTTC | CAISESKGNYEQYF
. | . | TRBJ1-1 | TRBV6-5 | TGTGCCAGCAAACGAAACGGGGAGACTGAAGCTTTCTTT | CASKRNGETEAFF
few | TRBD1 | TRBJ2-7 | TRBV18 | TGTGCCAGCTCACCGGGACAGGGGGCTTACGAGCAGTACTTC | CASSPGQGAYEQYF
. | . | TRBJ1-1 | TRBV6-1 | TGTGCCAGCAGTGAGACAGGATTAAGACCTGAAGCTTTCTTT | CASSETGLRPEAFF
. | . | TRBJ2-2 | TRBV5-1 | TGCGCCAGCAGCGTCGTTACAGGGAACACCGGGGAGCTGTTTTTT | CASSVVTGNTGELFF
. | . | TRBJ2-5 | TRBV3-1/TRBV3-2 | TGTGCCAGCGGTATGCTCCAAGAGACCCAGTACTTC | CASGMLQETQYF